This T cell receptor (beta chain) was identified in a study of T cell repertoires in cytomegalovirus infection (dated 2019 in TCRdb). Regarding the research as a whole: Donor HLA type was relevant to the analysis, because carriage of CMV infection together with the matching HLA type was indicated by public TCR beta signatures.

The CDR3 holds 14 amino acids from the cysteine to the phenylalanine. The sequence is cut down to CDR3 DNA, 42 bases in frame from base 1. The germline V gene provides CDR1 MGHRA and CDR2 YSYEKL. Cut back by 4 bases and 4 bases, the V and J ends lie 13 bases apart. With respect to this clonotype: The antigen it binds to is not known. Per-base quality was not reported, and no clone a single base away is much larger than it.

What the study reported, not specific to this receptor: In both this cohort and an independent cohort of more than 350 donors, the cumulative frequency of public TCR beta family members distinguished carriers of CMV infection plus the relevant HLA type. The ex vivo response was dominated by HLA-C-restricted CMV-specific TCR beta clonotypes, which also provided the single most frequent clonotype in two of eight donors.

Sequencer: Illumina HiSeq 1500. TCRdb itself trimmed the public reads at Q25 with fastp, ran MiXCR and retained productive beta chains. CDR3 protein sequences are deduplicated, and each keeps its most common genes and DNA. The sample table records under 850,000 distinct CDR3 sequences; 35% of these occur just once. Together, the top ten hold around 2.8% of the sample. The receptor comes from a human donor in good health (CMV status not recorded). Some clones in this sample may be carry-over from other donors' samples. The chain links TRBV4-1 with TRBJ1-1; a weak D assignment points to TRBD1 (5 bases agree). The sequenced material came from PBMCs. The nucleotide sequence is TGCGCCAGCAGCCCTGGGGCATTGGGCACTGAAGCTTTCTTT. Its protein product is CASSPGALGTEAFF.